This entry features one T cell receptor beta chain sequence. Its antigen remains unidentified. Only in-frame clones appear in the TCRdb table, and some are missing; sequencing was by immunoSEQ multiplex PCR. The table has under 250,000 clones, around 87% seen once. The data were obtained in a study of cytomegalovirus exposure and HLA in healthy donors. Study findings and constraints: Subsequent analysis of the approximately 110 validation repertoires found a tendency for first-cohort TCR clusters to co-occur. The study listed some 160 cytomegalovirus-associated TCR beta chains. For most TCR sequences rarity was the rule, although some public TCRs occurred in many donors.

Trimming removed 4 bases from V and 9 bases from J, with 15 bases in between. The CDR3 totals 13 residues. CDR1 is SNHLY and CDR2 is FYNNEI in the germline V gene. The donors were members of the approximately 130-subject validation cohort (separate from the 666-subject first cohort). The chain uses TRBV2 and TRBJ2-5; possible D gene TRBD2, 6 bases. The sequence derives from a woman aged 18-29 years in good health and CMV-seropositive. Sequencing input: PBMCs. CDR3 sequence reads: CASSGPGWGAQYF. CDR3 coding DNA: TGTGCCAGCAGTGGCCCAGGTTGGGGGGCCCAGTACTTC.